This TCR beta chain was found in a study of T cell responses to AZD1222 COVID-19 vaccine (dated by TCRdb to the early 2020s). Study-wide context: TCR sequencing covered fewer than 250 trial participants: 207 given two doses of AZD1222 and about 26 given two doses of MenACWY control vaccine. Enrollment into the trials was organized by age into subgroups of 18-55, 56-69 and 70-plus years, and those subgroups contained 148, 28 and 57 TCR-sequenced participants, respectively.

The CDR3 regions of human TCRbeta chains were analyzed by immunosequencing. Under the source paper's analysis protocol: Repertoire TCRs were matched against a reference library of SARS-CoV-2-specific TCRs generated with the MIRA antigen-specificity platform. Breadth meant the fraction of unique TCRs that were SARS-CoV-2-associated, whereas depth meant the fraction of total T cells that were SARS-CoV-2-associated. Using the MIRA data, each spike-specific TCR was mapped to the spike region that the TCR reacts to and placed in a CD4 or CD8 class. Log10-transformed breadth and depth values were compared by one-way ANOVA with Sidak's multiple comparisons tests. TCRdb retrieved this table from immuneACCESS and kept in-frame rearrangements only. Not all clones are present; in checked studies, unresolved V genes account for under half, and no reason is known for the remainder. V and J calls and clone size follow that table, whereas D and trimming were derived from the DNA. A total of roughly 50,000 clones appear in this sample, about 91% of them only once. The leading ten clones occupy over 4% of the sample.

Worth noting for this clone: The antigen it recognizes is unknown. Base qualities were left out, and no much larger clone turns up one base away.

Overall study results and their limits: Conclusions about previously exposed vaccinees were limited because only a handful of AZD1222 recipients were SARS-CoV-2 seropositive at baseline. The 56-69-year group was small, and its depth increase did not reach significance, likely because of low power. Because no day 14 peak-response samples were available, the repertoires could be characterized only after the peak T cell response. Vaccine-associated CD4 TCRs spanned the whole spike protein, with dominant responses in regions 160-218 and 743-854. After two AZD1222 doses, both the breadth and the depth of spike-specific TCRs were significantly higher than at day 0 and than in MenACWY recipients. Epitopes outside the regions mutated in the B.1.351 and B.1.1.7 variants were reportedly recognized by nearly half of the unique spike-specific TCRs. Most participants were white British and females outnumbered males, and the authors suggested that clonal diversity may have been underestimated.

The time point label on this specimen signifies: about 28 days (+/-7) after the second vaccine dose. Because spike-specific TCR depth and breadth did not differ between the two schedules, AZD1222 recipients who got a second dose at roughly 4 weeks were pooled with those who got a second dose at roughly 12 weeks. Samples from vaccinated people were obtained from the UK trials COV001 and COV002, which included a single-blind randomized controlled phase 2/3 trial of AZD1222 (ChAdOx1 nCoV-19) in healthy adults. Trial participant PBMC samples were collected at day 0 and day 28 after the second dose for TCRbeta chain sequencing. The CDR3 has 13 amino acids, counting the end cysteine and phenylalanine. Only CDR3 DNA remains: 39 bases, in frame from the first base. In the germline V gene, CDR1 corresponds to MNHEY and CDR2 to SVGAGI. The junction carries 13 bases between V and J, which are trimmed by 4 bases and 9 bases respectively.

The material sequenced was peripheral blood, taken 28 days after the second AZD1222 dose. The rearranged chain carries TRBV6-5 and TRBJ1-3; the D gene is unclear. This TCR was sampled from an adult who received the AZD1222 COVID-19 vaccine. The encoded CDR3 is CASSSPYLSTIYF. The DNA sequence follows: TGTGCCAGCAGTTCCCCTTACTTAAGCACCATATATTTT.